The 27 T cell receptor beta chains below all came from one sample that was sequenced in a study of shared clonotypes between healthy human individuals. Profiled with immunoSEQ multiplex PCR; TCRdb holds only in-frame clones, not every one. The sample includes approximately 2.5 million clones, 90% to 95% of them seen just once. Input material: naive CD4+ T cells sorted from blood. The subset here: CD45RA+ positively selected. Receptors were obtained from a young man in good health.

This chain links TRBV4-1 with TRBJ2-2; 13 nucleotides line up with TRBD2. Germline V CDR1 and CDR2: MGHRA, YSYEKL. The CDR3 totals 17 residues. V lost 6 bases to trimming and J lost 2 bases; unmatched junction nucleotides: 6. As DNA, the CDR3 is TGCGCCAGCAGTCTGGGACTAGCGGGACTTAACACCGGGGAGCTGTTTTTT. Translation: CASSLGLAGLNTGELFF.

The chain carries TRBV19 and TRBJ2-5; D uncertain. The CDR3 extends over 14 amino acids. The V gene lost 4 bases and the J gene lost 2 bases, with 11 bases spanning the gap. Germline assignment: CDR1 LNHDA and CDR2 SQIVND (reference sequence). The CDR3 region is CASSTRSRQETQYF. The CDR3 DNA reads as TGTGCCAGTAGTACACGGAGTAGACAAGAGACCCAGTACTTC.

The gene calls are TRBV6-1 and TRBJ2-1; D may be TRBD1 (5 bases). Germline V gene data show CDR1 as MNHNS and CDR2 as SASEGT. This CDR3 is 15 amino acids long. The V gene lost 6 bases and the J gene lost 0 bases, with 12 bases spanning the gap. The CDR3 region has the DNA TGTGCCAGCAGGACAGAGAGTAGCTCCTACAATGAGCAGTTCTTC. Its translation is CASRTESSSYNEQFF.

The CDR3 loop is CASSLISGSTDTQYF. In nucleotides, the CDR3 is TGTGCCAGCAGCTTAATCAGCGGGAGCACAGATACGCAGTATTTT. This rearrangement joins TRBV7-8 to TRBJ2-3, with D maybe TRBD2 (6 bases). Per the germline V gene, CDR1 is SGHVS and CDR2 is FQNEAQ. The V gene lost 2 bases and the J gene lost 0 bases, with 9 bases spanning the gap. The CDR3 runs 15 residues.

The J gene is TRBJ2-5, the V gene TRBV19; perhaps D is TRBD1 or TRBD2 (6 bases each). This CDR3 spans 14 amino acids. Trimming stripped 2 bases from V and 5 bases from J, with 12 bases between. Germline V CDR1 and CDR2: LNHDA, SQIVND (reference sequence). CDR3 DNA: TGTGCCAGTAGTATAACGGGGGCCTGGGAGACCCAGTACTTC. This sequence encodes CASSITGAWETQYF.

CDR3: CAISESNIVSYEQYF. The DNA of the CDR3 is TGTGCCATCAGTGAGTCGAACATAGTCTCCTACGAGCAGTACTTC. The chain couples TRBV10-3 to TRBJ2-7; D is unresolved. The germline V and J ends were trimmed by 0 bases and 0 bases, with 9 bases remaining between them. CDR1 and CDR2 (germline): ENHRY, SYGVKD. CDR3 length: 15 amino acids.

The CDR3 is CASSIRGGFTQETQYF. The CDR3 bases are TGTGCCAGTAGTATCAGGGGGGGTTTCACTCAAGAGACCCAGTACTTC. The gene calls are TRBV19 and TRBJ2-5, with D perhaps given as TRBD1 or TRBD2 (7 bases each). The ends were cut back, 3 bases at V and 2 bases at J, with 16 bases in the middle. Germline CDR1 is LNHDA and CDR2 is SQIVND (reference sequence). The CDR3 loop spans 16 amino acids.

This chain links TRBV11-2 with TRBJ1-3, with D unresolved. CDR1 and CDR2 (germline): SGHAT, FQNNGV. V shed 2 bases and J shed 3 bases, with 8 bases lying between them. The CDR3 extends over 14 amino acids. CDR3 amino acids: CASSLMAGGNTIYF. Written as DNA, the CDR3 is TGTGCCAGCAGCTTAATGGCGGGTGGAAACACCATATATTTT.

The chain combines TRBV5-4 with TRBJ2-2; D is uncertain. Germline values: CDR1 SGHNT, CDR2 YYREEE (reference sequence). Trimming took off 3 bases at V and 5 bases at J, with 8 bases between the two ends. The CDR3 is 13 amino acids. Here the CDR3 DNA reads TGTGCCAGCAGCTGGAAGACTACCGGGGAGCTGTTTTTT. Amino acids: CASSWKTTGELFF.

This chain joins TRBV18 and TRBJ2-1; D may match TRBD1 or TRBD2 (5 bases each). V lost 2 bases and J 9 bases, leaving 8 bases between the germline ends. Looked up from germline, CDR1 is KGHSH and CDR2 is LQKENI. The CDR3 contains 12 residues. The DNA of the CDR3 is TGTGCCAGCTCACCAATGGGGGTTGAGCAGTTCTTC. Its translation: CASSPMGVEQFF.

CDR3 region: CASSLAHSTSTDTQYF. CDR3 nucleotides: TGCGCCAGCAGCTTGGCCCACAGCACTAGCACAGATACGCAGTATTTT. The rearrangement joins TRBV5-1 to TRBJ2-3; the D is unclear. CDR1 is SGHRS and CDR2 is YFSETQ in the germline V gene. V was pared by 0 bases and J by 0 bases, with 11 bases between. The CDR3 extends over 16 amino acids. Looking up the rest from reference TRBV5-1 and TRBJ2-3 gives the full variable domain: KAGVTQTPRYLIKTRGQQVTLSCSPISGHRSVSWYQQTPGQGLQFLFEYFSETQRNKGNFPGRFSGRQFSNSRSEMNVSTLELGDSALYLCASSLAHSTSTDTQYFGPGTRLTVL.

The V and J genes are TRBV6-5 and TRBJ1-3, with a weak D call TRBD1 (6 bases). V gave up 0 bases and J gave up 6 bases, with 9 bases separating them. Germline-derived CDR1 and CDR2 are MNHEY and SVGAGI. This CDR3 is built from 14 residues. The CDR3 loop is CASSYSGAANTIYF. CDR3 DNA sequence: TGTGCCAGCAGTTACTCGGGGGCGGCAAACACCATATATTTT.

The gene calls are TRBV6-1 and TRBJ2-7; D is perhaps TRBD2 (5 bases). Per the germline V gene, CDR1 is MNHNS and CDR2 is SASEGT. With 7 bases removed from V and 3 bases from J, the gap between germline ends came to 7 bases. The CDR3 has 11 residues. The CDR3 loop reads CASTEGYEQYF. In DNA, the CDR3 is TGTGCCAGCACAGAGGGCTACGAGCAGTACTTC.

For the CDR3, the DNA is TGTGCCAGCCGGACAGGGGAGGGCTACGAGCAGTACTTC. Its protein product is CASRTGEGYEQYF. The rearrangement uses TRBV21-1 and TRBJ2-7; the DNA was not used to check the table's D call, TRBD1. TRBV21-1 is given as a pseudogene. The CDR3 runs to 13 residues.

This clone was seen more than once but under ten times. The rearrangement joins TRBV2 to TRBJ2-2; the D call may be TRBD1 or TRBD2 (5 bases each). Germline CDR1 is SNHLY and CDR2 is FYNNEI. V lost 6 bases and J lost 2, with 13 bases in between. The CDR3 totals 15 residues. The CDR3 bases are TGTGCCAGCAGCGGGACGGGCCAAAACACCGGGGAGCTGTTTTTT. Its protein product is CASSGTGQNTGELFF. Variable domain in full (rest from reference TRBV2 and TRBJ2-2): EPEVTQTPSHQVTQMGQEVILRCVPISNHLYFYWYRQILGQKVEFLVSFYNNEISEKSEIFDDQFSVERPDGSNFTLKIRSTKLEDSAMYFCASSGTGQNTGELFFGEGSRLTVL.

This chain links TRBV19 with TRBJ1-2; D unclear. V was cut by 5 bases and J by 5 bases, with 12 bases left in between. The germline V gene has CDR1 LNHDA and CDR2 SQIVND (reference sequence). This CDR3 comprises 13 residues. The CDR3 loop is CASSPLAPYGYTF. As DNA, the CDR3 is TGTGCCAGTAGTCCGCTAGCCCCGTATGGCTACACCTTC.

The chain uses TRBV19 and TRBJ1-2; D unresolved. Trimming stripped 5 bases from V and 0 bases from J, with 16 bases between. This CDR3 is built from 16 residues. Germline V CDR1 and CDR2: LNHDA, SQIVND (reference sequence). The CDR3 region is CASSLRGPSANYGYTF. CDR3 in DNA: TGTGCCAGTAGTCTCCGCGGGCCGTCCGCTAACTATGGCTACACCTTC.

The chain uses TRBV11-3 and TRBJ2-7; maybe TRBD1 (5 bases). The V gene's germline CDR1 is SGHNT and CDR2 YENEEA. V lost 5 bases and J lost 5, with 13 bases in between. The CDR3 runs 13 residues. The CDR3 DNA is TGTGCCAGCAGCCTTAACCCAGGGCACGAGCAGTACTTC. Amino acids: CASSLNPGHEQYF.

The chain recombines TRBV28 with TRBJ1-4; 7 bases align to TRBD1. The CDR3 consists of 15 residues. Germline assignment: CDR1 MDHEN and CDR2 SYDVKM. The junction had 7 bases not matched to a gene; V was cut back by 5 bases and J by 4 bases. CDR3 protein: CASSGGTEINEKLFF. CDR3 DNA: TGTGCCAGCAGTGGCGGGACAGAGATTAATGAAAAACTGTTTTTT.

Only one count was recorded for this clone. CDR3 residues: CASSLRGSGLNTEAFF. CDR3 coding DNA: TGTGCCAGCAGCTTACGGGGGAGCGGGCTGAACACTGAAGCTTTCTTT. The chain couples TRBV13 to TRBJ1-1, with a possible D match to TRBD1 (5 bases). The CDR3 is 16 residues long. CDR1 and CDR2 from the germline V gene are PRHDT and FYEKMQ (reference sequence). V lost 2 bases and J lost 0, with 13 bases in between.

As concerns this clone: The junction does not match germline at one end; this may be a read error. This specimen includes other DNA sequences encoding the same CDR3. The chain links TRBV2 to TRBJ2-1, with unresolved D. Germline values: CDR1 SNHLY, CDR2 FYNNEI. The CDR3 totals 12 residues. CDR3 nucleotide sequence: TGTGCCAGCAGCGAAGGTTACAATGAGCAGTTCTTC. Translating gives CASSEGYNEQFF.

J is TRBJ2-3 and V is TRBV30; perhaps D is TRBD1 or TRBD2 (6 bases each). The germline CDR1 and CDR2 sequences are GTSNPN and SVGIG (reference sequence). The CDR3 contains 13 residues. V lost 3 bases, J lost 5 bases, and 12 bases lay in between. CDR3 sequence reads: CAWSGGSRDTQYF. As DNA, the CDR3 is TGTGCCTGGAGCGGGGGCAGTCGAGATACGCAGTATTTT.

The chain links TRBV28 to TRBJ2-1, with a tentative D call TRBD2 (6 bases). V lost 7 bases, J lost 6 bases, and 13 bases lay in between. This CDR3 spans 13 amino acids. The germline gives CDR1 MDHEN, CDR2 SYDVKM. CDR3 protein: CASNTPGGNEQFF. For the CDR3, the DNA is TGTGCCAGCAATACCCCCGGGGGCAATGAGCAGTTCTTC.

The chain couples TRBV19 to TRBJ1-5; D ambiguous. This CDR3 has 13 residues. CDR1 and CDR2 from the germline V gene are LNHDA and SQIVND (reference sequence). Trimming removed 8 bases from V and 3 bases from J, with 11 bases in between. The CDR3 region has the DNA TGTGCCAGTTCCGGGAATCTCAATCAGCCCCAGCATTTT. Amino acid sequence: CASSGNLNQPQHF.

The gene calls are TRBV5-1 and TRBJ1-6; 8 nucleotides align to TRBD1. CDR3 length equals 15 residues. The V segment lost 3 bases and the J segment 6 bases; nucleotides outside the gene matches: 5. Germline V gives CDR1 SGHRS, CDR2 YFSETQ. The CDR3 coding sequence is TGCGCCAGCAGCTCGCGACAGGGGTCTAATTCACCCCTCCACTTT. It translates to CASSSRQGSNSPLHF.

This rearrangement joins TRBV2 to TRBJ2-5; D may be TRBD1 (5 bases). In germline, CDR1 is SNHLY, CDR2 FYNNEI. The CDR3 has 13 residues. Trimming took 8 bases from V and 5 from J, leaving 15 bases between them. The CDR3 loop is CASGAGNAETQYF. The CDR3 nucleotides are TGTGCCAGCGGAGCAGGGAATGCTGAGACCCAGTACTTC.

The rearrangement links TRBV18 to TRBJ1-2, with 9 bases identical to TRBD1. V trimming: 3 bases; J trimming: 4 bases; junction bases outside the gene matches: 9. This CDR3 is built from 16 residues. CDR1 is KGHSH and CDR2 is LQKENI in the germline V gene. CDR3 sequence (DNA): TGTGCCAGCTCACCTGGGACAGGGACAGCGGGCTATGGCTACACCTTC. It is translated as CASSPGTGTAGYGYTF.